The rows below give T cell receptor beta chains drawn from one sample of a study of blood T cell repertoires in COVID-19. TCRdb's copy holds only in-frame clones and misses some; the assay was immunoSEQ multiplex PCR. The sample gives about 150,000 clones, around 80% of which show up once; around a fifth is in the top ten. The sample comprised peripheral blood. The receptors derive from a woman in her 70s who had recovered from COVID-19. The CDR3 runs from the conserved cysteine through the conserved F or W. A D gene is named only where the DNA matches it firmly. Clone size appears in some rows only: once, few, many, or a class for an expanded clone.

d_call,j_call,cdr3_length,clone_size,v_call,cdr3_aa,cdr3_nt
.,TRBJ2-1,16,.,TRBV5-1,CASSLARMGGTNEQFF,TGCGCCAGCAGCTTGGCACGGATGGGGGGTACTAATGAGCAGTTCTTC
TRBD2,TRBJ2-1,15,.,TRBV30,CAWSLGGAGYNEQFF,TGTGCCTGGAGCCTCGGGGGGGCGGGCTACAATGAGCAGTTCTTC
.,TRBJ2-7,14,.,TRBV10-2,CASSESGGSYEQYF,TGCGCCAGCAGTGAGTCAGGGGGTTCCTACGAGCAGTACTTC
.,TRBJ1-1,15,.,TRBV5-4,CASSPPWGLGTEAFF,TGTGCCAGCAGCCCACCGTGGGGGCTAGGCACTGAAGCTTTCTTT
.,TRBJ1-5,14,.,TRBV6-2/TRBV6-3,CASSFARGNQPQHF,TGTGCCAGCAGTTTTGCGAGGGGCAATCAGCCCCAGCATTTT
.,TRBJ1-1,12,.,TRBV28,CASRGSYTEAFF,TGTGCCAGCAGGGGCAGCTACACTGAAGCTTTCTTT
TRBD2,TRBJ2-1,14,once,TRBV19,CASSLLAGGGEQFF,TGTGCCAGTAGTCTACTAGCGGGAGGCGGGGAGCAGTTCTTC
.,TRBJ1-1,12,.,TRBV30,CAWRGGNTEAFF,TGTGCCTGGAGAGGGGGGAACACTGAAGCTTTCTTT
.,TRBJ1-4,14,.,TRBV4-1,CASSQDPLGGKLFF,TGCGCCAGCAGCCAAGATCCTCTGGGGGGAAAACTGTTTTTT
.,TRBJ1-5,13,.,TRBV6-4,CASSPWANQPQHF,TGTGCCAGCAGCCCGTGGGCGAATCAGCCCCAGCATTTT
.,TRBJ2-5,13,.,TRBV6-2/TRBV6-3,CASSYSPGETQYF,TGTGCCAGCAGTTACTCGCCAGGGGAGACCCAGTACTTC
.,TRBJ1-2,14,.,TRBV5-1,CASSLGRGAGGYTF,TGCGCCAGCAGCTTGGGTCGGGGGGCCGGCGGCTACACCTTC
TRBD1,TRBJ2-1,14,.,TRBV5-6,CASSPRQGYNEQFF,TGTGCCAGCAGCCCCCGACAGGGGTACAATGAGCAGTTCTTC
.,TRBJ2-3,16,few,TRBV4-2,CASSQGRGGVADTQYF,TGTGCCAGCAGCCAAGGTCGAGGGGGGGTGGCAGATACGCAGTATTTT
.,TRBJ2-3,11,.,TRBV20-1,CSARDLGRGYF,TGCAGTGCTAGAGACCTGGGGCGGGGGTATTTT
TRBD1,TRBJ2-3,14,.,TRBV9,CASSVRQGVDTQYF,TGTGCCAGCAGCGTTCGACAGGGGGTGGATACGCAGTATTTT
TRBD2,TRBJ2-1,16,.,TRBV5-4,CASRRGLAGDYNEQFF,TGTGCCAGCAGGCGGGGACTAGCGGGAGACTACAATGAGCAGTTCTTC
TRBD2,TRBJ2-1,14,.,TRBV5-1,CASSLGLAGGRQFF,TGCGCCAGCAGCTTGGGGCTAGCGGGGGGACGGCAGTTCTTC
.,TRBJ2-7,11,.,TRBV20-1,CSATGAYEQYF,TGCAGTGCCACCGGGGCCTACGAGCAGTACTTC
.,TRBJ2-5,14,.,TRBV21-1,CASSPPKGDETQYF,TGTGCCAGCAGCCCCCCTAAGGGGGACGAGACCCAGTACTTC
TRBD2,TRBJ2-7,14,.,TRBV4-2,CASSQGTSGYEQYF,TGTGCCAGCAGCCAAGGGACTAGCGGATACGAGCAGTACTTC
.,TRBJ1-6,16,.,TRBV10-1,CASSAGLRLYNSPLHF,TGCGCCAGCAGTGCGGGGTTACGGCTTTATAATTCACCCCTCCACTTT
.,TRBJ2-2,11,.,TRBV2,CASSVYGELFF,TGTGCCAGCAGTGTTTACGGGGAGCTGTTTTTT
.,TRBJ1-4,14,.,TRBV19,CASSPGGANEKLFF,TGTGCCAGTAGTCCCGGCGGGGCTAATGAAAAACTGTTTTTT
TRBD1,TRBJ2-3,16,.,TRBV11-2,CASSFRGTGGTDTQYF,TGTGCCAGCAGTTTCCGGGGGACAGGGGGCACAGATACGCAGTATTTT
.,TRBJ1-4,17,.,TRBV7-6,CASSLGSRHSTNEKLFF,TGTGCCAGCAGCCTTGGGTCCAGGCATTCAACTAATGAAAAACTGTTTTTT
.,TRBJ1-2,14,few,TRBV28,CASRSGGEASRYTF,TGTGCCAGCAGGTCAGGAGGGGAGGCCTCTCGCTACACCTTC
.,TRBJ1-5,14,once,TRBV7-8,CASSPREGNQPQHF,TGTGCCAGCAGCCCCCGGGAGGGCAATCAGCCCCAGCATTTT
.,TRBJ2-1,13,few,TRBV6-2/TRBV6-3,CASSSTARGEQFF,TGTGCCAGCAGTTCGACGGCCCGGGGGGAGCAGTTCTTC
.,TRBJ1-5,14,.,TRBV3-1/TRBV3-2,CASSRTYSNQPQHF,TGTGCCAGCAGCCGGACTTATAGCAATCAGCCCCAGCATTTT